Given below is one T cell receptor beta chain in context. The antigen remains unidentified. This specimen belongs to a study of T-cell memory formation after mild COVID-19. Study-level information: Largely donor-specific TCR clusters were found.

Findings and limits, study-wide: Largely, contracting CD4+ clones fell within CM and EM, and contracting CD8+ clones within EMRA. Second-wave clones that peaked on day 37 lacked confirmed SARS-CoV-2 specificity. Pre-infection memory showed some responding clones, and this suggested that cross-reactive memory joined.

Using its own MiXCR run on the 5' RACE reads, TCRdb lists one record per CDR3 protein. The sample includes roughly 610,000 distinct CDR3 sequences, approximately 15% seen only once; the top ten take less than 10%. The V end lost 6 bases, the J end lost 9 bases, and 13 bases lay between the germline ends. This CDR3 contains 12 residues. The chain links TRBV12-3 or TRBV12-4 to TRBJ2-3, with unresolved D. Sample: PBMCs or a T cell subset sorted from them (not recorded which). The TCR was taken from an adult woman who had mild COVID-19 (a few samples of this study predate the infection). Cell type and time point are not known. CDR3 in DNA: TGTGCCAGCAGCGTGTACGTGGTGACGCAGTATTTT. This gives the protein CASSVYVVTQYF.